What follows describes a single T cell receptor beta chain. The antigen remains unidentified. The V gene end was trimmed by 4 bases and the J gene end by 0 bases; junction bases not matched to a gene: 14. This CDR3 comprises 18 residues. Germline V gene lookup returns CDR1 SGHDT and CDR2 YYEEEE. CD4+ cells yielded CD45RA+ naive and CD45RA-negative memory subsets. The assay was immunoSEQ multiplex PCR, and TCRdb's table has in-frame clones only and misses some. The data hold about 2.4 million clones, with 93% observed a single time. This specimen belongs to a study of shared clonotypes between healthy human individuals. Broader study findings: Some naive CD4 clonotypes, about 5%, turned up in common across several donors.

This rearrangement joins TRBV5-6 to TRBJ2-3; 7 bases fit TRBD1. The receptor comes from a young man in good health. Some clones in this sample may be carry-over from other donors' samples. Material for sequencing was naive CD4+ T cells from PBMCs. Regarding subset: CD45RA+ positively selected. CDR3 sequence: CASSPRSTGITSTDTQYF. The DNA of the CDR3 is TGTGCCAGCAGCCCTCGATCGACAGGGATAACTAGCACAGATACGCAGTATTTT.